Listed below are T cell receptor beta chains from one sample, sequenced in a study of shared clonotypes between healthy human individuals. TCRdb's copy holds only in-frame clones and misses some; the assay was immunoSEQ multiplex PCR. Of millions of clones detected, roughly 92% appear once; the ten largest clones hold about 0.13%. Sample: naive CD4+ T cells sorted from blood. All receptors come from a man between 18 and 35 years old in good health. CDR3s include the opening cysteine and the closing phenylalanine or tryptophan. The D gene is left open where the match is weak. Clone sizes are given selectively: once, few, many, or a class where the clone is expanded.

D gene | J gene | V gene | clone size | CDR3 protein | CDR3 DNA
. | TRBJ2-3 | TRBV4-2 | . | CASSQDRAAGTDTQYF | TGTGCCAGCAGCCAAGACCGAGCGGCAGGGACAGATACGCAGTATTTT
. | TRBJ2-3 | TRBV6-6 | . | CASSLSTDTQYF | TGTGCCAGCAGCCTTAGCACAGATACGCAGTATTTT
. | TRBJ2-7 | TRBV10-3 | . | CAISGQLWEQYF | TGTGCCATCAGTGGACAGTTATGGGAGCAGTACTTC
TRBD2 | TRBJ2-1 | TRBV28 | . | CASSSGLAGGSSYNEQFF | TGTGCCAGCAGTTCGGGACTAGCGGGGGGGAGCTCCTACAATGAGCAGTTCTTC
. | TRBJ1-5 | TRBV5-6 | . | CASSRPTNQPQHF | TGTGCCAGCAGCCGACCGACGAATCAGCCCCAGCATTTT
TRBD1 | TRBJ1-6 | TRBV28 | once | CATRGTGFLSSPLHF | TGTGCCACCAGGGGGACCGGGTTTCTTAGCTCACCCCTCCACTTT
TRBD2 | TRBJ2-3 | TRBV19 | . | CASSPIAGGSTDTQYF | TGTGCCAGTAGTCCCATAGCGGGAGGGAGCACAGATACGCAGTATTTT
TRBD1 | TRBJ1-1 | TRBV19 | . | CASSIGYGTGGWNTEAFF | TGTGCCAGTAGTATTGGATATGGGACAGGGGGCTGGAACACTGAAGCTTTCTTT
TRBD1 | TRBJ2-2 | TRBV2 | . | CASNGDSYTGELFF | TGTGCCAGCAACGGGGACAGCTACACCGGGGAGCTGTTTTTT
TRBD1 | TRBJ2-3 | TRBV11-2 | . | CASSFLSGQVTDTQYF | TGTGCCAGCAGCTTCCTCAGTGGACAGGTCACAGATACGCAGTATTTT
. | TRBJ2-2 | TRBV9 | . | CASSVVAAANTGELFF | TGTGCCAGCAGCGTAGTGGCGGCAGCCAACACCGGGGAGCTGTTTTTT
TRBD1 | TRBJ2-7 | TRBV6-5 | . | CASSLTGVDEQYF | TGTGCCAGCAGCCTGACAGGGGTGGACGAGCAGTACTTC
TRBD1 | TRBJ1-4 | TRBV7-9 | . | CASSRGQGEKLFF | TGTGCCAGCAGCCGGGGACAGGGTGAAAAACTGTTTTTT
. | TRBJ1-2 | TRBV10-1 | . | CASSVHRDYGYTF | TGCGCCAGCAGTGTTCACAGGGACTATGGCTACACCTTC
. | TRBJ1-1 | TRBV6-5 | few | CASSSRINTEAFF | TGTGCCAGCAGTTCAAGGATTAACACTGAAGCTTTCTTT
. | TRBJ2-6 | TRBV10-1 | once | CASSEDGSGANVLTF | TGCGCCAGCAGTGAAGATGGCTCTGGGGCCAACGTCCTGACTTTC
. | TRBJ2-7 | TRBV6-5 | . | CASMRSGLSYEQYF | TGTGCCAGCATGAGGAGCGGCCTCTCCTACGAGCAGTACTTC
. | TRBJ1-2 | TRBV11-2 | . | CASSPWTEHRYGYTF | TGTGCCAGCAGCCCGTGGACAGAGCACCGCTATGGCTACACCTTC
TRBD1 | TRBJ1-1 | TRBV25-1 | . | CASSALPGTGGDTEAFF | TGTGCCAGCAGTGCATTACCGGGGACAGGTGGGGACACTGAAGCTTTCTTT
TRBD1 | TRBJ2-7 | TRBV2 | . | CASRDPGQGGEEQYF | TGTGCCAGCAGAGACCCGGGACAGGGTGGGGAGGAGCAGTACTTC
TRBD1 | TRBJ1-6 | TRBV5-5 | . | CASSLKRGQDNSPLHF | TGTGCCAGCAGCCTTAAAAGGGGGCAGGATAATTCACCCCTCCACTTT
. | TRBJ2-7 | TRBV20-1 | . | CSASIQNGQYF | TGCAGTGCTAGTATACAGAACGGGCAGTACTTC
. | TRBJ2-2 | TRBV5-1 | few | CASSLSVGDTGELFF | TGCGCCAGCAGCTTGAGCGTAGGGGACACCGGGGAGCTGTTTTTT
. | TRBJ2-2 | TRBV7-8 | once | CASSLARGELFF | TGTGCCAGCAGCTTAGCCAGGGGGGAGCTGTTTTTT
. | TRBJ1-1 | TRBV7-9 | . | CASSLALANGDGEAFF | TGTGCCAGCAGCTTAGCGTTGGCCAATGGGGATGGTGAAGCTTTCTTT